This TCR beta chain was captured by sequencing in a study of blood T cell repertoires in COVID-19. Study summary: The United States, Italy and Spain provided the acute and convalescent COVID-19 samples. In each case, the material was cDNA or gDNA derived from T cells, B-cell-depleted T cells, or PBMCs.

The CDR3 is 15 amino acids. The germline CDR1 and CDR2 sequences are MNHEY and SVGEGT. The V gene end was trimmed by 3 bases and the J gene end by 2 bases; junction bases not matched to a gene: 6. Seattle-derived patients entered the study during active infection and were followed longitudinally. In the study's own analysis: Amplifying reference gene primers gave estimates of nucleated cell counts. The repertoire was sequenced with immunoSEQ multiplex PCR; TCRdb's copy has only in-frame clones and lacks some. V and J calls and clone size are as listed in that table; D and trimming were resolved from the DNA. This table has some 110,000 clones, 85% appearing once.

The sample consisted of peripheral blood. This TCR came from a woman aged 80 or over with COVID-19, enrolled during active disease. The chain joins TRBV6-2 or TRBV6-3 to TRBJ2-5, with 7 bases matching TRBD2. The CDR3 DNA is TGTGCCAGCAGTTATGGCGGGAGTAGACAAGAGACCCAGTACTTC. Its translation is CASSYGGSRQETQYF.